This TCR beta chain was found in a study of blood T cell repertoires in COVID-19. Only in-frame clones appear in the TCRdb table, and some are missing; sequencing was by immunoSEQ multiplex PCR. The sample shows fewer than 120,000 clones, over 60% of them seen only once. The germline CDR1 and CDR2 sequences are MNHEY and SVGEGT. This CDR3 is 13 amino acids long. J lost 5 bases, V lost 6 bases, and 3 bases had no gene match. The sequence was collected from an elderly woman with active or convalescent COVID-19. The chain employs TRBV6-2 or TRBV6-3 and TRBJ2-2; 7 bases agree with TRBD1. Sequencing was performed on peripheral blood. The CDR3 region has the DNA TGTGCCAGCAGCGACAGGGCGACCGGGGAGCTGTTTTTT. As protein: CASSDRATGELFF.